These T cell receptor beta chains were read from a single sample in a study of blood T cell repertoires in COVID-19. Sequenced by immunoSEQ multiplex PCR; TCRdb stores in-frame clones only, minus some. Among 200,000 to 250,000 clones listed, 80% were seen once. The sequencing input was peripheral blood. These receptors were collected from a woman in her 70s with acute or convalescent COVID-19. CDR3s include the opening cysteine and the closing phenylalanine or tryptophan. Each record gives: V gene, J gene, D gene, clone size, CDR3 length, CDR3 DNA, CDR3 protein. The D gene is left open where the match is weak. Rows may omit the clone size; those that give it use once, few, many or a size class.

v_call: TRBV9
j_call: TRBJ2-1
d_call: NA
clone_size: NA
cdr3_length: 15
cdr3_nt: TGTGCCAGCAGCGTAGGGGGGGTAGCCTACAATGAGCAGTTCTTC
cdr3_aa: CASSVGGVAYNEQFF

v_call: TRBV2
j_call: TRBJ2-3
d_call: TRBD2
clone_size: NA
cdr3_length: 17
cdr3_nt: TGTGCCTCTCTGAGGGGGACTAGCGGGACCCCCGGAGATACGCAGTATTTT
cdr3_aa: CASLRGTSGTPGDTQYF

v_call: TRBV19
j_call: TRBJ1-1
d_call: NA
clone_size: NA
cdr3_length: 15
cdr3_nt: TGTGCCAGTAGTCTTCCCGGGAGCATGAACACTGAAGCTTTCTTT
cdr3_aa: CASSLPGSMNTEAFF

v_call: TRBV11-2
j_call: TRBJ1-5
d_call: NA
clone_size: NA
cdr3_length: 12
cdr3_nt: TGTGCCAGCAGCTTAGTGGTGACCGGGTGGCATTTT
cdr3_aa: CASSLVVTGWHF

v_call: TRBV30
j_call: TRBJ2-3
d_call: NA
clone_size: NA
cdr3_length: 15
cdr3_nt: TGTGCCTGGAGGGGGGGACAGAGATACACAGATACGCAGTATTTT
cdr3_aa: CAWRGGQRYTDTQYF

v_call: TRBV6-6
j_call: TRBJ2-3
d_call: TRBD2
clone_size: NA
cdr3_length: 14
cdr3_nt: TGTGCCAGCACTATAGCGGGAGTGATAGATACGCAGTATTTT
cdr3_aa: CASTIAGVIDTQYF

v_call: TRBV19
j_call: TRBJ1-3
d_call: TRBD1
clone_size: NA
cdr3_length: 15
cdr3_nt: TGTGCCAGTAGCCGGACAGGGGGCTCTGGAAACACCATATATTTT
cdr3_aa: CASSRTGGSGNTIYF

v_call: TRBV28
j_call: TRBJ1-5
d_call: TRBD1
clone_size: NA
cdr3_length: 15
cdr3_nt: TGTGCCAGCAGTCCTGGGACAGGGCCAAATCAGCCCCAGCATTTT
cdr3_aa: CASSPGTGPNQPQHF

v_call: TRBV3-1/TRBV3-2
j_call: TRBJ2-1
d_call: TRBD2
clone_size: NA
cdr3_length: 17
cdr3_nt: TGTGCCAGCAGCTCCGGAACGGGACTAGCGGGGGACAATGAGCAGTTCTTC
cdr3_aa: CASSSGTGLAGDNEQFF

v_call: TRBV2
j_call: TRBJ2-5
d_call: NA
clone_size: NA
cdr3_length: 13
cdr3_nt: TGTGCCAGCAGTGAAAGTGGACAGGAGACCCAGTACTTC
cdr3_aa: CASSESGQETQYF

v_call: TRBV6-4
j_call: TRBJ1-2
d_call: NA
clone_size: NA
cdr3_length: 13
cdr3_nt: TGTGCCAGCAGTGAGACAGGCAACTATGGCTACACCTTC
cdr3_aa: CASSETGNYGYTF

v_call: TRBV15
j_call: TRBJ1-5
d_call: TRBD1
clone_size: NA
cdr3_length: 16
cdr3_nt: TGTGCCACCAGCAGACTCGGACAGGGCAGCAATCAGCCCCAGCATTTT
cdr3_aa: CATSRLGQGSNQPQHF

v_call: TRBV28
j_call: TRBJ2-3
d_call: TRBD2
clone_size: NA
cdr3_length: 15
cdr3_nt: TGTGCCAGCAGTATTAGAAGCGGGAGATCCAGTACGCAGTATTTT
cdr3_aa: CASSIRSGRSSTQYF

v_call: TRBV11-2
j_call: TRBJ2-3
d_call: NA
clone_size: NA
cdr3_length: 15
cdr3_nt: TGTGCCAGCAGCCCCTTTACGGGAAGCACAGATACGCAGTATTTT
cdr3_aa: CASSPFTGSTDTQYF

v_call: TRBV7-8
j_call: TRBJ2-3
d_call: TRBD2
clone_size: few
cdr3_length: 17
cdr3_nt: TGTGCCAGCAGCTTAGATCCCGGGACTAGGGGCACAGATACGCAGTATTTT
cdr3_aa: CASSLDPGTRGTDTQYF

v_call: TRBV9
j_call: TRBJ2-5
d_call: TRBD2
clone_size: NA
cdr3_length: 17
cdr3_nt: TGTGCCAGCAGCGTAATGGCTAGCGGGAGTTCGGGGGGGACCCAGTACTTC
cdr3_aa: CASSVMASGSSGGTQYF

v_call: TRBV6-5
j_call: TRBJ2-2
d_call: TRBD2
clone_size: NA
cdr3_length: 15
cdr3_nt: TGTGCCAGCAGTTACTCTACTAGCGGGACCGGGGAGCTGTTTTTT
cdr3_aa: CASSYSTSGTGELFF

v_call: TRBV5-1
j_call: TRBJ2-1
d_call: TRBD2
clone_size: NA
cdr3_length: 15
cdr3_nt: TGCGCCAGCAGCACCGGACTAGCGGGAGGGGTAGAGCAGTTCTTC
cdr3_aa: CASSTGLAGGVEQFF